Listed below are T cell receptor beta chains from one sample, sequenced in a study of T cell responses to AZD1222 COVID-19 vaccine. The repertoire was sequenced with immunoSEQ multiplex PCR; TCRdb's copy has only in-frame clones and lacks some. The sample gives 150,000 to 180,000 clones, about 92% of which show up once; over 15% is in the top ten. This specimen was peripheral blood, taken on day 0 of AZD1222 vaccination. Receptors were obtained from an adult in good health. Each CDR3 is given with its conserved first and last residue. Fields, in order: J gene, V gene, clone size, D gene, CDR3 DNA, CDR3 protein. A D gene is named only where the DNA matches it firmly. Rows may omit the clone size; those that give it use once, few, many or a size class.

TRBJ1-2 | TRBV6-5 | once | - | TGTGCCAGCAGTTACTACGGGGCAGACGACTATGGCTACACCTTC | CASSYYGADDYGYTF
TRBJ1-5 | TRBV18 | - | TRBD1 | TGTGCCAGCTCACCGCGGGGACAGGGAGGCGGTAGTGGTCAGCCCCAGCATTTT | CASSPRGQGGGSGQPQHF
TRBJ1-1 | TRBV9 | - | - | TGTGCCAGCAGCCCACAGAGCATGAACACTGAAGCTTTCTTT | CASSPQSMNTEAFF
TRBJ2-3 | TRBV15 | few | TRBD1 | TGTGCCACCAGCAGAGATAGGCCTCGGGACAGGGTCGGAGATACGCAGTATTTT | CATSRDRPRDRVGDTQYF
TRBJ1-2 | TRBV6-4 | - | - | TGTGCCAGAACAACTTTACAGGTGACTGGCTATGGCTACACCTTC | CARTTLQVTGYGYTF
TRBJ2-3 | TRBV7-2 | - | TRBD2 | TGTGCCAGCAGCCCTGTGTCGGGGGGGCCCACAGATACGCAGTATTTT | CASSPVSGGPTDTQYF
TRBJ2-2 | TRBV19 | once | TRBD2 | TGTGCCAGTAGTATCAGCCTAATTCCGGGACTAGCGGGACACACCGGGGAGCTGTTTTTT | CASSISLIPGLAGHTGELFF
TRBJ2-3 | TRBV10-3 | - | TRBD2 | TGTGCCATCAGTGAGTCCCCAGCGGGAGGGACAGATACGCAGTATTTT | CAISESPAGGTDTQYF
TRBJ2-5 | TRBV11-2 | - | TRBD2 | TGTGCCAGCAGCCTTAGCGGGGGGGTAGAGACCCAGTACTTC | CASSLSGGVETQYF
TRBJ1-3 | TRBV19 | - | - | TGTGCCAGTACCCCGTTGAGCTCTGGAAACACCATATATTTT | CASTPLSSGNTIYF
TRBJ1-1 | TRBV27 | - | TRBD1 | TGTGCGAGCAGTTTCCTAACAGGGACAGTGAACACTGAAGCTTTCTTT | CASSFLTGTVNTEAFF
TRBJ2-7 | TRBV11-2 | - | - | TGTGCCAGCAGCTTAACCGGGGTTTACGAGCAGTACTTC | CASSLTGVYEQYF
TRBJ2-7 | TRBV5-6 | - | TRBD1 | TGTGCCAGCAGCTTGGGACAGGGGGCTCACGAGCAGTACTTC | CASSLGQGAHEQYF
TRBJ1-5 | TRBV4-2 | - | - | TGTGCCAGCAGCCAAGACGGTCAGGGAGGAAATCAGCCCCAGCATTTT | CASSQDGQGGNQPQHF
TRBJ1-2 | TRBV9 | - | - | TGTGCCAGCAGCGGGGGCTTCTACACCTTC | CASSGGFYTF
TRBJ2-4 | TRBV12-5 | - | - | TGTGCTAGTGGTTCGGAGATCACCGGGGACATTCAGTACTTC | CASGSEITGDIQYF
TRBJ1-2 | TRBV24-1 | - | TRBD1 | TGTGCCACCAGTGAAACCAGGGGGAGCGGCTACACCTTC | CATSETRGSGYTF
TRBJ2-1 | TRBV5-1 | once | - | TGCGCCAGCAGGATCGACGGAGGGGACTACAATGAGCAGTTCTTC | CASRIDGGDYNEQFF
TRBJ1-5 | TRBV7-8 | - | - | TGTGCCAGCAGCTTATTTCTGGAGAATCAGCCCCAGCATTTT | CASSLFLENQPQHF
TRBJ2-4 | TRBV28 | - | - | TGTGCCAGCAGTCTTAGGTCTGGGAACATTCAGTACTTC | CASSLRSGNIQYF
TRBJ2-1 | TRBV19 | - | - | TGTGCCAGTAGCTTTCAGTGGGTTAGTGAGCAGTTCTTC | CASSFQWVSEQFF
TRBJ1-1 | TRBV25-1 | - | - | TGTGCCAGCAGTGAATCGACACTTACTACCAACACTGAAGCTTTCTTT | CASSESTLTTNTEAFF
TRBJ2-1 | TRBV11-2 | - | TRBD2 | TGTGCCAGCAGCCATAGGACTAGCGGGGAGGAGTTCTTC | CASSHRTSGEEFF
TRBJ2-5 | TRBV7-3 | - | TRBD1 | TGTGCCAGCAGCTCAGGACAGGCCCAAGAGACCCAGTACTTC | CASSSGQAQETQYF